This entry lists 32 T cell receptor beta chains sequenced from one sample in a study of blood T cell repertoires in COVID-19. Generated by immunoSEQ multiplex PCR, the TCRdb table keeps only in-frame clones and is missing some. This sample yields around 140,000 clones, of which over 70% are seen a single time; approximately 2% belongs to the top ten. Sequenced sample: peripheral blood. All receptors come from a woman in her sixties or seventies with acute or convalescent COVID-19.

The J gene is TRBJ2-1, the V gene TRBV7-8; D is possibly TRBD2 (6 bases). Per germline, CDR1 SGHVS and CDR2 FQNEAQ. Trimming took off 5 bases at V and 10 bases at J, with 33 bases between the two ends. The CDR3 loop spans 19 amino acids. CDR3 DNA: TGTGCCAGCAGCCGAGGTGGGCCATGGGGGAGGCACTCCGATCGGGAGCAGTTCTTC. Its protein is CASSRGGPWGRHSDREQFF.

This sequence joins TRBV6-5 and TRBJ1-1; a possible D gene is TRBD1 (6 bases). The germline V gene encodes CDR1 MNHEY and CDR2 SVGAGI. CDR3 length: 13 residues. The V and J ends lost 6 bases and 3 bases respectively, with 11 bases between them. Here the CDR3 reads CASSLGGDTEAFF. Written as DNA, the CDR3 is TGTGCCAGCAGCCTAGGGGGGGACACTGAAGCTTTCTTT.

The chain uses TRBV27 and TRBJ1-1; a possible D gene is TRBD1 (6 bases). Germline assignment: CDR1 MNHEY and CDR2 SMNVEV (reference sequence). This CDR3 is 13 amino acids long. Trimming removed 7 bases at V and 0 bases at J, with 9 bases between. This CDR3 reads CASKPGVNTEAFF. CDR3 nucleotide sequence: TGTGCCAGCAAGCCAGGGGTGAACACTGAAGCTTTCTTT.

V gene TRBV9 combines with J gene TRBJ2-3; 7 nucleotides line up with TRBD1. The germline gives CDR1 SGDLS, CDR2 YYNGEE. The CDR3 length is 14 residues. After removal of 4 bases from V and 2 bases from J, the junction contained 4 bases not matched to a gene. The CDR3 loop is CASSSGQLTDTQYF. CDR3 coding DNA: TGTGCCAGCAGCTCGGGACAGCTCACAGATACGCAGTATTTT. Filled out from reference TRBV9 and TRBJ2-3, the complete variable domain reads DSGVTQTPKHLITATGQRVTLRCSPRSGDLSVYWYQQSLDQGLQFLIQYYNGEERAKGNILERFSAQQFPDLHSELNLSSLELGDSALYFCASSSGQLTDTQYFGPGTRLTVL.

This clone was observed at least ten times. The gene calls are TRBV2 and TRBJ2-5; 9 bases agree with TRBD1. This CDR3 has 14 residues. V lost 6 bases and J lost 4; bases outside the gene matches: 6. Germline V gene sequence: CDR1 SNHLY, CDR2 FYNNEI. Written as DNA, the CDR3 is TGTGCCAGCAGGGGGACAGGGCAGAGAGAGACCCAGTACTTC. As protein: CASRGTGQRETQYF.

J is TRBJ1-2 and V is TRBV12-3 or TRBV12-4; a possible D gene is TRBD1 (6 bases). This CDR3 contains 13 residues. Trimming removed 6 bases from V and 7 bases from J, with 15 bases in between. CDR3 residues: CASSPPGGRGYTF. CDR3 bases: TGTGCCAGCAGCCCCCCGGGGGGCCGTGGCTACACCTTC.

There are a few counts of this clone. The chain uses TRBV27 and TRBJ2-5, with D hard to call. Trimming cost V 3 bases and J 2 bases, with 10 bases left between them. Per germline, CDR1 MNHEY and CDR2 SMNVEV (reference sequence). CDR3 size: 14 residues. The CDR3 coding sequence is TGTGCCAGCAGTTTTAGCCAACAACAAGAGACCCAGTACTTC. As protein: CASSFSQQQETQYF.

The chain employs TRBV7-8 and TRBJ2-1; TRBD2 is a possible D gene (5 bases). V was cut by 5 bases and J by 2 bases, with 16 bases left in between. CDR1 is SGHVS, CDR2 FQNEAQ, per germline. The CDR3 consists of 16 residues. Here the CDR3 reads CASSIGLQLPYNEQFF. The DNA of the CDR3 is TGTGCCAGCAGCATAGGACTCCAGTTGCCCTACAATGAGCAGTTCTTC.

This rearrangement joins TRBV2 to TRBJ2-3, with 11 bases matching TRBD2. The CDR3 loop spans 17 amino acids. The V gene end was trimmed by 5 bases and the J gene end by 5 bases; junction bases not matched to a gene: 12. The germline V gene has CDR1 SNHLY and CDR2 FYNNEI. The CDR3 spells CASSKPFSGRVGDTQYF. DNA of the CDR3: TGTGCCAGCAGTAAGCCCTTTAGCGGGAGGGTAGGAGATACGCAGTATTTT.

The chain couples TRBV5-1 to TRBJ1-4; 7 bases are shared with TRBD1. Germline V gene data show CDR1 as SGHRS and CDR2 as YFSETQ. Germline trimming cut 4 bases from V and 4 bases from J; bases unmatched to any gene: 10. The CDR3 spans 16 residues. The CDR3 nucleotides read TGCGCCAGCAGCACCGGACAGGCGACCTTTAATGAAAAACTGTTTTTT. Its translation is CASSTGQATFNEKLFF.

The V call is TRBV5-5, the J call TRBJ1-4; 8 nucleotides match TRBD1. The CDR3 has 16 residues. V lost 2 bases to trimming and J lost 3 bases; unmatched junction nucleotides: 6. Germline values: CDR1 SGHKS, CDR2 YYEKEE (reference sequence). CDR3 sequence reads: CASSFLTGGANEKLFF. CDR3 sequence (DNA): TGTGCCAGCAGCTTCTTAACAGGGGGAGCTAATGAAAAACTGTTTTTT.

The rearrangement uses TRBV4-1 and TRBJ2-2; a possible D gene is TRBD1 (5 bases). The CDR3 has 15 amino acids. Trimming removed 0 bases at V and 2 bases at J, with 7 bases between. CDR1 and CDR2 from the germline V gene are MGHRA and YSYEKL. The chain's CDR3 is CASSQDRGNTGELFF. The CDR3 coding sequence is TGCGCCAGCAGCCAAGATAGGGGTAACACCGGGGAGCTGTTTTTT.

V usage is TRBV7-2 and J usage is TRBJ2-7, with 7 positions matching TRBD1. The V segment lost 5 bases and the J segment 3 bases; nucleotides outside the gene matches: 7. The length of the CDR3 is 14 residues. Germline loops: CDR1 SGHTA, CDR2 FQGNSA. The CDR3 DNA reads TGTGCCAGCAGCGCCGGACAGGCTTTCTACGAGCAGTACTTC. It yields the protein CASSAGQAFYEQYF.

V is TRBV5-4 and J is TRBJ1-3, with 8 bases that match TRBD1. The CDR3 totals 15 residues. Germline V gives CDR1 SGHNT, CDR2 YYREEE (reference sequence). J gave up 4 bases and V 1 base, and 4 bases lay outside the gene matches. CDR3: CASSLSGGAGNTIYF. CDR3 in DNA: TGTGCCAGCAGCTTGTCAGGGGGCGCCGGAAACACCATATATTTT.

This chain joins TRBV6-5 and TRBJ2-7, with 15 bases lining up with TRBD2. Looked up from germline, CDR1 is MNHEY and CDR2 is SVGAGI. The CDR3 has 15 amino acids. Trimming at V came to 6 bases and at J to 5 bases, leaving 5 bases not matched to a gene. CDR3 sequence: CASSTGTSGRNEQYF. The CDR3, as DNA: TGTGCCAGCAGCACAGGGACTAGCGGGAGGAACGAGCAGTACTTC.

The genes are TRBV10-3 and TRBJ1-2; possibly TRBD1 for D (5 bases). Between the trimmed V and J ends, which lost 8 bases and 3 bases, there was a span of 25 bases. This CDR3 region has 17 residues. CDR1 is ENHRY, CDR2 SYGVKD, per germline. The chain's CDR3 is CAIPAEEGGDIYYGYTF. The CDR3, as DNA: TGTGCCATCCCGGCGGAGGAAGGAGGGGATATTTACTATGGCTACACCTTC.

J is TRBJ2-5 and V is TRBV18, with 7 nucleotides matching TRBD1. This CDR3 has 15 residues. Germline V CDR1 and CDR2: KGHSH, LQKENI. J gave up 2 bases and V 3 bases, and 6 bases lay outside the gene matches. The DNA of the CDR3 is TGTGCCAGCTCACCGCCGAGACAGGGACAAGAGACCCAGTACTTC. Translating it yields CASSPPRQGQETQYF.

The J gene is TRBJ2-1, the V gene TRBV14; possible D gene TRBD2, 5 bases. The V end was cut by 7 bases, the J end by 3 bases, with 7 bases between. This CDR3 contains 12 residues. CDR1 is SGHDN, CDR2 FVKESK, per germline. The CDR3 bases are TGTGCCAGCAATGCGGGCTACAATGAGCAGTTCTTC. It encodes CASNAGYNEQFF.

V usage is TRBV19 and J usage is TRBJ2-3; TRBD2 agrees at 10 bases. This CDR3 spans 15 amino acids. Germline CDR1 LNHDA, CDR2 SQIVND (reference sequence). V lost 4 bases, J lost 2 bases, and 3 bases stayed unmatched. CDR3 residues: CASSNSGRITDTQYF. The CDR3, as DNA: TGTGCCAGTAGTAATAGCGGGAGGATCACAGATACGCAGTATTTT.

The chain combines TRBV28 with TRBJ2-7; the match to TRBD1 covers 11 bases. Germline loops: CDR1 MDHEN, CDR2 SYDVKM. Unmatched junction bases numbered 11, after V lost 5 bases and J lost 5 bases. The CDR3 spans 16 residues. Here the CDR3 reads CASSIRTGGFFHEQYF. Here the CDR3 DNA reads TGTGCCAGCAGTATTCGGACAGGGGGCTTCTTCCACGAGCAGTACTTC.

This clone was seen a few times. The CDR3 sequence is CASSLWLANTEAFF. The DNA for the CDR3 is TGTGCCAGCAGTTTATGGTTGGCGAACACTGAAGCTTTCTTT. The rearrangement links TRBV28 to TRBJ1-1; D is unclear. The germline gives CDR1 MDHEN, CDR2 SYDVKM. Trimming took off 0 bases at V and 1 base at J, with 6 bases between the two ends. The CDR3 sequence is 14 residues long.

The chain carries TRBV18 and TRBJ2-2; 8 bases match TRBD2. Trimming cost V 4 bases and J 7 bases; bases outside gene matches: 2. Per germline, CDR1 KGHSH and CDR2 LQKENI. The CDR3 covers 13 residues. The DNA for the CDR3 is TGTGCCAGCTCACTACTAGCGGTCGGGGAGCTGTTTTTT. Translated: CASSLLAVGELFF.

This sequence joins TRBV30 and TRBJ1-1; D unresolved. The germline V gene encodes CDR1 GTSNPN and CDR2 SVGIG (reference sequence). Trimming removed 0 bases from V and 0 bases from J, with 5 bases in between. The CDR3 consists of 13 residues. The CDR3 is CAWSVTVNTEAFF. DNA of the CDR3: TGTGCCTGGAGTGTAACGGTGAACACTGAAGCTTTCTTT. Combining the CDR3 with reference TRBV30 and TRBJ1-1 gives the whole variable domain SQTIHQWPATLVQPVGSPLSLECTVEGTSNPNLYWYRQAAGRGLQLLFYSVGIGQISSEVPQNLSASRPQDRQFILSSKKLLLSDSGFYLCAWSVTVNTEAFFGQGTRLTVV.

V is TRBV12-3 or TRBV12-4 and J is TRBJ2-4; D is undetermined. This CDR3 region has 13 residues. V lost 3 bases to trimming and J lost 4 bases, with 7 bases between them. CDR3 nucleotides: TGTGCCAGCAGTTTTGCAGGAAAAAACATTCAGTACTTC. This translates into CASSFAGKNIQYF.

CDR3 sequence: CASSHAGGVQYF. The CDR3 bases are TGTGCCAGCAGCCACGCAGGGGGCGTTCAGTACTTC. This rearrangement joins TRBV14 to TRBJ2-4, with TRBD1 identical over 8 bases. V gave up 3 bases and J gave up 11 bases; unmatched junction bases: 3. The CDR3 length is 12 residues. Germline V gives CDR1 SGHDN, CDR2 FVKESK.

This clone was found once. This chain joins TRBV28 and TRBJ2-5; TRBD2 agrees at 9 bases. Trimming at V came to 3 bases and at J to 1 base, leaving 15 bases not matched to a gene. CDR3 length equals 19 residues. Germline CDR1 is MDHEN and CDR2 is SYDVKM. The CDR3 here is CASSLLPRLAEPIQETQYF. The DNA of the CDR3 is TGTGCCAGCAGTTTGCTGCCGAGACTAGCGGAGCCCATCCAAGAGACCCAGTACTTC.

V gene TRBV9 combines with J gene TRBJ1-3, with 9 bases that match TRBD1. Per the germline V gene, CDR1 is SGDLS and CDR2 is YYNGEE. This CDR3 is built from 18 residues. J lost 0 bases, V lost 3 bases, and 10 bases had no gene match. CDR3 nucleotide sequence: TGTGCCAGCAGCGGCGGGACAGGGATTCTAGGCTCTGGAAACACCATATATTTT. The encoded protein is CASSGGTGILGSGNTIYF.

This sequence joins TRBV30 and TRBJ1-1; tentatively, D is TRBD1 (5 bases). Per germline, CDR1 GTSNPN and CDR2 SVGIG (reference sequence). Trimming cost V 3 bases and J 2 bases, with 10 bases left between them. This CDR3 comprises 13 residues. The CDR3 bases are TGTGCCTGGAGGCTACAGGCTAACACTGAAGCTTTCTTT. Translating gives CAWRLQANTEAFF. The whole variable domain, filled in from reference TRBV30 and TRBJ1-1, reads SQTIHQWPATLVQPVGSPLSLECTVEGTSNPNLYWYRQAAGRGLQLLFYSVGIGQISSEVPQNLSASRPQDRQFILSSKKLLLSDSGFYLCAWRLQANTEAFFGQGTRLTVV.

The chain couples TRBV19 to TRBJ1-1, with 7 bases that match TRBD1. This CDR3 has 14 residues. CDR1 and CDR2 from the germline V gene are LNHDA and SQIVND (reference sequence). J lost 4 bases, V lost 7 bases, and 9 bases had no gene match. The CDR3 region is CASKGAEGITEAFF. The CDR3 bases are TGTGCCAGTAAGGGGGCGGAGGGGATCACTGAAGCTTTCTTT.

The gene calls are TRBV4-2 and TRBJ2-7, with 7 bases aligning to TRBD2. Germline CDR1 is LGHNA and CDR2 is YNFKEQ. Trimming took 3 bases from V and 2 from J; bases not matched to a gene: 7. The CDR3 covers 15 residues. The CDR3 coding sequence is TGTGCCAGCAGCCAGGAGTTAGCGGGTCCCTACGAGCAGTACTTC. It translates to CASSQELAGPYEQYF.

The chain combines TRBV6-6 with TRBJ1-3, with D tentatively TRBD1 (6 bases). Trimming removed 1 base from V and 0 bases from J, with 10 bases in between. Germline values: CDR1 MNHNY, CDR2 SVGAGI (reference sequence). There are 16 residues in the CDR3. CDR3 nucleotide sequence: TGTGCCAGCAGTTACTTCCAGGGGAACTCTGGAAACACCATATATTTT. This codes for CASSYFQGNSGNTIYF.

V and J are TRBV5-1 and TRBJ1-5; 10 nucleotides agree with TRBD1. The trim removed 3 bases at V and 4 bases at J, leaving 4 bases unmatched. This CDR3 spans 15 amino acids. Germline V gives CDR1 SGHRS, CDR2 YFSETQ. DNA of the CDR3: TGCGCCAGCAGCTACGGGACAGGGGTAAATCAGCCCCAGCATTTT. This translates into CASSYGTGVNQPQHF.